Listed here are 25 T cell receptor beta chains from one sample, sequenced in a study of patients and donors after allogeneic stem cell transplantation. One entry per CDR3 protein results from TCRdb running MiXCR on the RT-PCR reads. The sample lists 100,000 to 130,000 distinct CDR3 sequences, 35% occurring once. The sample comprised blood, either unsorted or a sorted T cell fraction (not recorded which). The receptors stem from a human donor who was either an allogeneic HSCT recipient or a stem cell or donor lymphocyte infusion donor (not recorded which). It is not recorded whose cells these are; they may come from a transplant donor.

The J gene is TRBJ1-2, the V gene TRBV29-1; perhaps TRBD1 as D (5 bases). Per the germline V gene, CDR1 is SQVTM and CDR2 is ANQGSEA. Trimming took 4 bases from V and 5 from J, leaving 11 bases between them. The CDR3 loop spans 12 amino acids. This CDR3 reads CSVGRRGYGYTF. CDR3 bases: TGCAGCGTTGGGAGGAGGGGTTATGGCTACACCTTC.

J is TRBJ1-5 and V is TRBV12-3 or TRBV12-4, with 8 bases fitting TRBD1. The CDR3 has 16 amino acids. V trimming: 1 base; J trimming: 2 bases; junction bases outside the gene matches: 4. CDR3 in amino acids: CASSLGTGGGNQPQHF. CDR3 nucleotide sequence: TGTGCCAGCAGTTTAGGTACAGGGGGAGGCAATCAGCCCCAGCATTTT.

The rearrangement links TRBV12-3 or TRBV12-4 to TRBJ1-4; D may be TRBD1 (5 bases). Trimming cost V 5 bases and J 8 bases, with 18 bases left between them. This CDR3 is built from 15 residues. This CDR3 is CASSTLGGFIEKLFF. CDR3 DNA sequence: TGTGCCAGCAGTACCCTCGGGGGGTTTATCGAAAAACTGTTTTTT.

This clonotype occurred many times. The J gene is TRBJ1-3, the V gene TRBV18, with D uncertain. The CDR3 is made up of 14 amino acids. The V end lost 1 base, the J end lost 4 bases, and 8 bases lay between the germline ends. Germline CDR1 and CDR2: KGHSH and LQKENI. The CDR3, as DNA: TGTGCCAGCTCACCACAAGGGTCGGGAAACACCATATATTTT. Translating gives CASSPQGSGNTIYF.

This clonotype occurred once. This chain uses TRBV6-2 or TRBV6-3 with TRBJ2-5; TRBD1 or TRBD2 may be the D gene (6 bases each). This CDR3 contains 13 residues. Germline assignment: CDR1 MNHEY and CDR2 SVGEGT. Trimming left V 2 bases short and J 5 bases short, with 9 bases between. CDR3 DNA: TGTGCCAGCAGTTACGGGGGGCTGGAGACCCAGTACTTC. It specifies CASSYGGLETQYF.

In its sample, this clonotype was seen a few times. The chain uses TRBV20-1 and TRBJ2-2, with D uncertain. Germline CDR1 reads DFQATT; CDR2 reads SNEGSKA (reference sequence). The CDR3 runs to 12 residues. The V and J ends lost 3 bases and 7 bases respectively, with 9 bases between them. The DNA for the CDR3 is TGCAGTGCTAGTCGTTACTACGGGGAGCTGTTTTTT. Its protein is CSASRYYGELFF.

This clonotype was counted a single time. The rearrangement joins TRBV18 to TRBJ2-3, with D hard to call. The CDR3 runs to 13 residues. V shed 6 bases and J shed 6 bases, with 13 bases lying between them. CDR1 and CDR2 from the germline V gene are KGHSH and LQKENI. The chain's CDR3 is CASSPTRADTQYF. CDR3 DNA: TGTGCCAGCTCGCCGACAAGGGCGGATACGCAGTATTTT.

This rearrangement joins TRBV20-1 to TRBJ2-1; 11 nucleotides line up with TRBD2. J lost 3 bases, V lost 1 base, and 8 bases had no gene match. This CDR3 is 17 amino acids long. Germline CDR1 and CDR2: DFQATT and SNEGSKA (reference sequence). The CDR3 loop reads CSARGQILAGDYNEQFF. CDR3 DNA sequence: TGCAGTGCTAGAGGCCAAATACTAGCGGGAGACTACAATGAGCAGTTCTTC.

A few counts support this clonotype. CDR3 coding DNA: TGTGCCAGCAACGAATGGACAGTTAATTCACCCCTCCACTTT. This gives the protein CASNEWTVNSPLHF. The chain employs TRBV7-2 and TRBJ1-6, with a weak D call TRBD1 (6 bases). Per the germline V gene, CDR1 is SGHTA and CDR2 is FQGNSA. Trimming removed 7 bases at V and 6 bases at J, with 13 bases between. The CDR3 totals 14 residues. The full variable domain, rest sourced from reference TRBV7-2 and TRBJ1-6, is GAGVSQSPSNKVTEKGKDVELRCDPISGHTALYWYRQSLGQGLEFLIYFQGNSAPDKSGLPSDRFSAERTGGSVSTLTIQRTQQEDSAVYLCASNEWTVNSPLHFGNGTRLTVT.

This clonotype was seen only once. The V gene is TRBV14, the J gene TRBJ2-1; D perhaps matches TRBD2 (6 bases). CDR1 is SGHDN and CDR2 is FVKESK in the germline V gene. Trimming shortened V by 1 base and J by 1 base, and 8 bases separated the two germline ends. The CDR3 sequence is 15 residues long. The DNA of the CDR3 is TGTGCCAGCAGCCAAGGCGGGAATTCCTACAATGAGCAGTTCTTC. Amino acids: CASSQGGNSYNEQFF. Based on the CDR3 plus reference TRBV14 and TRBJ2-1, the full variable domain is EAGVTQFPSHSVIEKGQTVTLRCDPISGHDNLYWYRRVMGKEIKFLLHFVKESKQDESGMPNNRFLAERTGGTYSTLKVQPAELEDSGVYFCASSQGGNSYNEQFFGPGTRLTVL.

The gene calls are TRBV12-3 or TRBV12-4 and TRBJ1-5; D remains ambiguous. CDR3 length: 15 residues. Trimming left V 6 bases short and J 4 bases short, with 16 bases between. CDR3 in amino acids: CASRGRSAANQPQHF. In DNA form, the CDR3 reads TGTGCCAGCAGGGGCAGGTCGGCGGCAAATCAGCCCCAGCATTTT.

The rearrangement links TRBV20-1 to TRBJ2-7; D is ambiguous. V lost 3 bases and J 3 bases, leaving 9 bases between the germline ends. The germline V gene has CDR1 DFQATT and CDR2 SNEGSKA (reference sequence). The CDR3 spans 12 residues. CDR3 in DNA: TGCAGTGCTAGGGGCAGGAACTACGAGCAGTACTTC. Translation gives CSARGRNYEQYF.

The genes are TRBV2 and TRBJ2-2; 10 bases are shared with TRBD1. The CDR3 extends over 14 amino acids. Trimming at V came to 6 bases and at J to 7 bases, leaving 5 bases not matched to a gene. Germline V lookup: CDR1 SNHLY, CDR2 FYNNEI. This chain's CDR3 is CASRRTGGIGELFF. The CDR3 DNA is TGTGCCAGCAGACGGACAGGGGGAATCGGGGAGCTGTTTTTT.

This clonotype appeared a few times. The chain combines TRBV20-1 with TRBJ1-1; D is ambiguous. Germline CDR1 is DFQATT and CDR2 is SNEGSKA (reference sequence). This CDR3 region has 11 residues. Trimming removed 5 bases from V and 3 bases from J, with 7 bases in between. The CDR3 protein is CSAGSYTEAFF. CDR3 in DNA: TGCAGTGCTGGATCGTACACTGAAGCTTTCTTT.

The genes are TRBV4-3 and TRBJ2-5, with D perhaps matching TRBD2 (5 bases). Germline loops: CDR1 LGHNA, CDR2 YSLEER. Trimming took 0 bases from V and 7 from J, leaving 21 bases between them. This CDR3 contains 17 residues. Here the CDR3 DNA reads TGCGCCAGCAGCCAAGAAGGTGGGAGAGGCCTAGCCGGGACCCAGTACTTC. This codes for CASSQEGGRGLAGTQYF.

This chain uses TRBV7-7 with TRBJ2-5; TRBD2 might be the D (6 bases). The germline V gene has CDR1 SSHAT and CDR2 FNYEAQ (reference sequence). This CDR3 region has 15 residues. Trimming pared 2 bases from V and 7 bases from J, leaving 17 bases between. CDR3: CASSLYIGGDWTQYF. Here the CDR3 DNA reads TGTGCCAGCAGCTTATATATCGGGGGTGATTGGACCCAGTACTTC.

The genes are TRBV25-1 and TRBJ2-3; 9 bases are shared with TRBD1. Germline CDR1 reads MGHDK; CDR2 reads SYGVNS. This CDR3 has 14 amino acids. With V trimmed by 4 bases and J by 4 bases, 3 bases remained unmatched. Written as DNA, the CDR3 is TGTGCCAGCAGTGGGACAGGGGTTCCAGATACGCAGTATTTT. Translation gives CASSGTGVPDTQYF.

J is TRBJ2-7 and V is TRBV6-5; 7 bases align to TRBD1. The CDR3 runs to 14 residues. The V and J ends lost 4 bases and 5 bases, in that order; junction bases with no gene match: 8. The germline V gene has CDR1 MNHEY and CDR2 SVGAGI. The CDR3 DNA is TGTGCCAGCAGTTTGGCCAGGGGGACCGACGAGCAGTACTTC. It is translated as CASSLARGTDEQYF.

This chain uses TRBV29-1 with TRBJ1-2; 9 bases map to TRBD1. J gave up 11 bases and V 5 bases, and 3 bases lay outside the gene matches. CDR1 is SQVTM, CDR2 ANQGSEA, per germline. CDR3 length equals 10 residues. CDR3 sequence reads: CSVSTGGYTF. CDR3 in DNA: TGCAGCGTTTCGACAGGGGGGTACACCTTC.

This clonotype was counted only a few times. The rearrangement joins TRBV15 to TRBJ2-7, with 9 nucleotides matching TRBD1. V trimming: 6 bases; J trimming: 1 base; junction bases outside the gene matches: 7. Germline lookup yields CDR1 LNHNV and CDR2 YYDKDF (reference sequence). CDR3 length: 15 amino acids. The CDR3, as DNA: TGTGCCACCAGGTCAGGGACAGGGAATTCCTACGAGCAGTACTTC. It translates to CATRSGTGNSYEQYF. The whole variable domain, filled in from reference TRBV15 and TRBJ2-7, reads DAMVIQNPRYQVTQFGKPVTLSCSQTLNHNVMYWYQQKSSQAPKLLFHYYDKDFNNEADTPDNFQSRRPNTSFCFLDIRSPGLGDTAMYLCATRSGTGNSYEQYFGPGTRLTVT.

The chain carries TRBV20-1 and TRBJ2-1; TRBD2 agrees at 7 bases. Germline loops: CDR1 DFQATT, CDR2 SNEGSKA (reference sequence). Unmatched junction bases numbered 11, after V lost 3 bases and J lost 15 bases. CDR3 size: 12 residues. CDR3 protein: CSASPGTIPGFF. CDR3 in DNA: TGCAGTGCTAGCCCCGGGACTATCCCAGGGTTCTTC.

The CDR3 region has the DNA TGTGCCAGCAGTCCCCGGGACAGGGACCACGAGCAGTACTTC. As protein: CASSPRDRDHEQYF. V gene TRBV27 combines with J gene TRBJ2-7; 9 nucleotides align to TRBD1. Germline assignment: CDR1 MNHEY and CDR2 SMNVEV (reference sequence). V was pared by 5 bases and J by 5 bases, with 7 bases of the junction left unmatched. The CDR3 consists of 14 residues.

This chain joins TRBV6-1 and TRBJ2-2; no clear D gene. The germline V and J ends were trimmed by 3 bases and 8 bases, with 13 bases remaining between them. The germline CDR1 and CDR2 sequences are MNHNS and SASEGT. This CDR3 spans 14 amino acids. The CDR3 bases are TGTGCCAGCAGTGAGAAATTCCGAGTAGGGGAGCTGTTTTTT. The encoded protein is CASSEKFRVGELFF.

In this sample, this clonotype turned up a few times. V is TRBV18 and J is TRBJ1-1; D is perhaps TRBD1 (5 bases). CDR1 is KGHSH, CDR2 LQKENI, per germline. The CDR3 contains 13 residues. V lost 2 bases, J lost 5 bases, and 9 bases lay in between. The CDR3 DNA reads TGTGCCAGCTCACCAGGGACGGGAACTGAAGCTTTCTTT. Amino acid sequence: CASSPGTGTEAFF.

The CDR3 spells CASSPPGGNTIYF. In DNA form, the CDR3 reads TGTGCCAGCTCACCACCGGGAGGAAACACCATATATTTT. The chain couples TRBV18 to TRBJ1-3; the D is unclear. Looked up from germline, CDR1 is KGHSH and CDR2 is LQKENI. Trimming took off 0 bases at V and 4 bases at J, with 4 bases between the two ends. The CDR3 runs to 13 residues.